Shown below are 14 T cell receptor beta chains from a single sample sequenced in a study of T cells in Graves' hyperthyroidism and ophthalmopathy. TCR beta CDR3 region amplification was performed from RNA transcripts. During a first-round RT-PCR of the TCR CDR3, the HTBI primer set was used. Using its own MiXCR run on the multiplex PCR reads, TCRdb lists one record per CDR3 protein. The sample has 300,000 to 350,000 distinct CDR3 sequences, around a sixth seen once. The specimen sequenced was blood. These receptors all stem from a middle-aged woman with Graves' ophthalmopathy.

This clonotype was recorded many times. The rearrangement uses TRBV5-1 and TRBJ2-7; 9 nucleotides line up with TRBD1. The ends lost 3 bases at V and 2 bases at J; junction bases unmatched: 6. This CDR3 is built from 15 residues. CDR1 and CDR2 (germline): SGHRS, YFSETQ. CDR3 residues: CASSSTGGYAYEQYF. In nucleotides, the CDR3 is TGCGCCAGCAGCTCGACAGGGGGGTACGCCTACGAGCAGTACTTC. The entire variable domain, with the rest obtained from reference TRBV5-1 and TRBJ2-7, is as follows: KAGVTQTPRYLIKTRGQQVTLSCSPISGHRSVSWYQQTPGQGLQFLFEYFSETQRNKGNFPGRFSGRQFSNSRSEMNVSTLELGDSALYLCASSSTGGYAYEQYFGPGTRLTVT.

In this sample, this clonotype turned up a few times. This sequence joins TRBV10-3 and TRBJ1-3, with D unresolved. Germline V lookup: CDR1 ENHRY, CDR2 SYGVKD. V gave up 0 bases and J gave up 0 bases, with 21 bases separating them. This CDR3 comprises 20 residues. In DNA, the CDR3 is TGTGCCATCAGTGAGTCTAAGGTTTTCCGGACCCAGAGCTCTGGAAACACCATATATTTT. As protein: CAISESKVFRTQSSGNTIYF.

V and J are TRBV5-4 and TRBJ1-1, with a possible D match to TRBD1 (5 bases). V lost 2 bases, J lost 4 bases, and 12 bases lay in between. The CDR3 loop spans 14 amino acids. The germline V gene has CDR1 SGHNT and CDR2 YYREEE (reference sequence). The CDR3 DNA follows: TGTGCCAGCAGCTTCTATGGGGGGACCACTGAAGCTTTCTTT. Amino acid sequence: CASSFYGGTTEAFF.

This clonotype was seen many times. The chain couples TRBV11-2 to TRBJ1-3; the D is unclear. The germline V gene encodes CDR1 SGHAT and CDR2 FQNNGV. The CDR3 has 14 amino acids. V was trimmed by 5 bases and J by 3 bases, leaving 11 bases between them. The CDR3 DNA sequence: TGTGCCAGCAGCCTGAATTCGATTGGAAACACCATATATTTT. Translation: CASSLNSIGNTIYF.

This clonotype was counted many times. The DNA for the CDR3 is TGTGCCACCAGCAAAAGCGGGCGGCAGAGCAATCAGCCCCAGCATTTT. Translating gives CATSKSGRQSNQPQHF. The rearrangement uses TRBV15 and TRBJ1-5; D not resolved. With 4 bases removed from V and 1 base from J, the gap between germline ends came to 14 bases. Germline CDR1 and CDR2: LNHNV and YYDKDF (reference sequence). There are 16 residues in the CDR3.

The table lists this clonotype with many counts. The V and J genes are TRBV29-1 and TRBJ1-2; 8 bases align to TRBD1. V shed 7 bases, J shed 8 bases, and the junction held 12 bases outside the gene matches. Per the germline V gene, CDR1 is SQVTM and CDR2 is ANQGSEA. This CDR3 spans 13 amino acids. CDR3 protein: CSAVAGGALGYTF. CDR3 DNA: TGCAGCGCTGTGGCAGGGGGCGCGTTAGGCTACACCTTC.

The chain combines TRBV6-1 with TRBJ2-2; maybe TRBD2 (6 bases). CDR1 is MNHNS and CDR2 is SASEGT in the germline V gene. The CDR3 runs to 14 residues. V dropped 6 bases and J dropped 2 bases, with 10 bases sitting between them. The CDR3 DNA is TGTGCCAGCAGGGGAGCGGGCAACACCGGGGAGCTGTTTTTT. This sequence encodes CASRGAGNTGELFF.

The table lists this clonotype with many counts. The chain employs TRBV6-5 and TRBJ2-7; D might be TRBD1 (5 bases). The CDR3 has 14 residues. CDR1 and CDR2 from the germline V gene are MNHEY and SVGAGI. Trimming removed 0 bases at V and 13 bases at J, with 19 bases between. CDR3 region: CASSYSTSTKDNYF. The CDR3 DNA is TGTGCCAGCAGTTACTCGACCTCTACTAAGGACAACTACTTC.

The chain is built from TRBV6-2 or TRBV6-3 and TRBJ2-7; D may be TRBD2 (5 bases). V dropped 8 bases and J dropped 4 bases, with 18 bases sitting between them. The CDR3 covers 14 residues. The V gene's germline CDR1 is MNHEY and CDR2 SVGEGT. The CDR3 DNA is TGTGCCAGCGAGGGAGTGTCGCGCGGTTACGAGCAGTACTTC. Translation gives CASEGVSRGYEQYF.

This clonotype was seen at least ten times. This may be a read error: a much more frequent sequence differs by one nucleotide. The DNA for the CDR3 is TGTGCCATCACGACAGGGGGCGCTGACTATGGCTACACCTTC. Its translation: CAITTGGADYGYTF. V usage is TRBV28 and J usage is TRBJ1-2, with 10 bases that match TRBD1. The CDR3 covers 14 residues. In germline, CDR1 is MDHEN, CDR2 SYDVKM. Losses at the gene ends were 10 bases for V and 3 bases for J; bases not matched to a gene: 8.

This chain connects TRBV6-2 or TRBV6-3 to TRBJ2-7; unclear D gene. With 6 bases removed from V and 9 bases from J, the gap between germline ends came to 15 bases. The CDR3 runs to 12 residues. CDR1 is MNHEY, CDR2 SVGEGT, per germline. The CDR3 reads CASSRMGLRQYF. For the CDR3, the DNA is TGTGCCAGCAGCCGGATGGGATTGCGGCAGTACTTC.

CDR3 region: CASSQLHVAGTGEETQYF. The CDR3 coding sequence is TGTGCCAGCAGTCAACTACACGTCGCCGGGACAGGGGAGGAGACCCAGTACTTC. The rearrangement links TRBV6-2 or TRBV6-3 to TRBJ2-5; 10 bases match TRBD1. The CDR3 has 18 residues. Germline V gene sequence: CDR1 MNHEY, CDR2 SVGEGT. The V and J ends lost 5 bases and 5 bases, in that order; junction bases with no gene match: 17.

This clonotype was counted at least ten times. The rearrangement joins TRBV5-1 to TRBJ1-1, with 7 bases identical to TRBD1. V trimming: 1 base; J trimming: 0 bases; junction bases outside the gene matches: 12. Germline V gene lookup returns CDR1 SGHRS and CDR2 YFSETQ. The CDR3 spans 18 residues. The CDR3 region has the DNA TGCGCCAGCAGCTTGAATTCAGGGGGATATAGCATGAACACTGAAGCTTTCTTT. Protein: CASSLNSGGYSMNTEAFF. Looking up the rest from reference TRBV5-1 and TRBJ1-1 gives the full variable domain: KAGVTQTPRYLIKTRGQQVTLSCSPISGHRSVSWYQQTPGQGLQFLFEYFSETQRNKGNFPGRFSGRQFSNSRSEMNVSTLELGDSALYLCASSLNSGGYSMNTEAFFGQGTRLTVV.

The V call is TRBV27, the J call TRBJ1-6; D remains ambiguous. V dropped 0 bases and J dropped 10 bases, with 7 bases sitting between them. This CDR3 spans 13 amino acids. The germline V gene has CDR1 MNHEY and CDR2 SMNVEV (reference sequence). The CDR3 bases are TGTGCCAGCAGTTTATCAAGTCAATCACCCCTCCACTTT. This codes for CASSLSSQSPLHF.